Listed below are T cell receptor beta chains from one sample, sequenced in a study of T-cell reconstitution after alpha-beta-depleted transplantation in children. TCRdb reprocessed the PCR reads via MiXCR and lists one record per CDR3 protein. This sample yields nearly 550,000 distinct CDR3 sequences, of which roughly 18% are seen a single time; 2.5% to 4% belongs to the top ten. The sample in question was PBMCs from the stem cell graft donor, obtained from the stem cell graft. The origin of the receptors is a human donor who donated a stem cell graft to a child with acute lymphoblastic leukemia. CDR3s leave out the opening cysteine and the closing phenylalanine or tryptophan. The order of the fields is J gene, V gene, CDR3 protein.

>TRBJ2-7|TRBV6-1
ASSPFVGSAPYEQY
>TRBJ2-1|TRBV4-1
ASSRTDLYTGDEQF
>TRBJ2-5|TRBV7-6
ASSLVGGGQETQY
>TRBJ2-3|TRBV25-1
ASSPGLGASTDTQY
>TRBJ2-1|TRBV11-2
ASSLAGAPYNEQF
>TRBJ2-1|TRBV5-6
ASSLPAGDNEQF
>TRBJ1-6|TRBV7-6
ASSPQGNSPLH
>TRBJ2-1|TRBV20-1
SLAGGYNEQF
>TRBJ2-3|TRBV6-2/TRBV6-3
ASSYDTGHTDTQY
>TRBJ2-3|TRBV20-1
SATGFRGRADTQY
>TRBJ2-7|TRBV27
ASSLRGSGEQY
>TRBJ2-4|TRBV11-2
ASSLVAGSDIQY
>TRBJ2-1|TRBV7-9
ASGRTSSNEQF
>TRBJ2-1|TRBV10-1
ASSVAVRNEQF
>TRBJ2-3|TRBV11-2
ASSDYADTQY
>TRBJ1-5|TRBV18
ASSPLAGDNQPQH
>TRBJ2-7|TRBV12-3/TRBV12-4
ASSQQGMSYEQY
>TRBJ2-7|TRBV11-1
ASSFAPTYEQY
>TRBJ2-1|TRBV19
ASSIDGGIYNEQF
>TRBJ2-3|TRBV12-3/TRBV12-4
ASSSTRLAGSTDTQY
>TRBJ2-7|TRBV4-1
ASSQGDRYHEQY
>TRBJ2-5|TRBV12-3/TRBV12-4
ASSALPARETQY
>TRBJ1-2|TRBV24-1
ATSEGLGGYT
>TRBJ1-2|TRBV15
ATSSAPITNYGYT
>TRBJ2-2|TRBV3-1
ASSHYGELF
>TRBJ2-2|TRBV5-1
ASSLWSGELF
>TRBJ2-7|TRBV12-3/TRBV12-4
ASSLPGQSYEQY
>TRBJ2-7|TRBV20-1
SARDGTGDPYEQY
>TRBJ1-5|TRBV12-3/TRBV12-4
ASTIVDRQPQH
>TRBJ2-5|TRBV4-1
ASSQAGLSQETQY
>TRBJ2-1|TRBV20-1
SATGTDNEQF
>TRBJ1-1|TRBV25-1
ASSDWDITEAF
>TRBJ1-1|TRBV5-4
ASSFGGPMNTEAF
>TRBJ1-1|TRBV20-1
SALPGQVEAF
>TRBJ1-1|TRBV13
ASSAHKGSNTEAF
>TRBJ1-1|TRBV3-1
ASSQDPPVIMNTEAF
>TRBJ2-7|TRBV5-1
ASSTMLGVYEQY
>TRBJ2-7|TRBV5-1
ASSVGQGASYEQY
>TRBJ1-4|TRBV5-1
ASSQTDNEQLF
>TRBJ2-5|TRBV5-1
ASSSGVLQETQY
>TRBJ2-1|TRBV5-1
ASSLGLGVSYNEQF
>TRBJ1-3|TRBV7-9
ASSLTSSDTGNTIY